Detailed here is one T cell receptor (beta chain). In its sample, this clonotype was seen a few times. No antigen is known for it. Base quality data are lacking; no much larger clone is found one base away. Every donor in the study was a healthy Caucasian. The twin cohort consisted of three pairs of female monozygotic twins, all aged about 18 to 29 years. Positive isolation kits from Invitrogen were used to isolate CD4+ and CD8+ T cell populations. These data come from a study of identical twins (dated by TCRdb to about 2016). About the investigation overall: TCR alpha and beta repertoires from monozygotic twins, unrelated adults of various ages and cord blood were deep-sequenced to test whether fetal clonotypes persist. To rule out contamination, the twin experiments were replicated at different times with different library preparation protocols.

Libraries came from 5' RACE. TCRdb lists the instrument as Illumina HiSeq 2000. Template switching introduced a universal primer binding site; the final cDNA contained a unique molecular identifier, enabling accurate counting of TCR cDNA molecules. Specific primers in the conserved constant-segment region were used to synthesize first-strand cDNA for TCR alpha and beta chains. To control for contamination, each cDNA library was double barcoded with a SMART-Mk sample barcode plus Illumina barcodes. TruSeq adapter sequences, together with Illumina sample barcodes, were added in two successive PCR steps. TCR alpha and beta cDNA libraries were sequenced on the Illumina HiSeq platform with custom primers. In the source study's methods: MiGEC was used to process raw reads and extract unique molecular identifiers, and MiXCR was used to find CDR3 positions. For each individual, recombination models were inferred using an EM algorithm with the repgenHMM and IGoR tools. The tcR package in R was used for shared clonotype analysis, with sharing normalized by the product of cloneset sizes. To study raw recombination free of thymic and clonal selection effects, out-of-frame nonproductive sequences were analyzed. TCRdb redid the processing of the public reads, applying fastp at Q25 and MiXCR, and retained in-frame beta chains. Each entry merges the rows of one CDR3 protein and shows their most common DNA and genes. V and J calls and clone size were set by TCRdb, not the authors. This sample holds around 530,000 distinct CDR3 sequences; approximately 14% were observed only once. The biggest ten clones account for nearly 0.45% of the sample.

Measured from the cysteine to the phenylalanine, the CDR3 is 12 residues long. Only the CDR3 region is kept as DNA, spanning 36 bases read in frame from base 1. The trim is 3 bases for V and 9 bases for J, with a gap of 11 bases between the germline ends. The CDR1 and CDR2 encoded by the germline V gene are MGHDK and SYGVNS. Broader findings and caveats from the paper: Conclusions relied on cross-sectional statistical analysis, since the same donors could not be followed over many years. A weaker excess of twin sharing was found in beta out-of-frame sequences because the signal-to-noise ratio was lowered by fewer shared sequences. Zero-insertion analyses could be partly confounded by invariant T cells such as MAIT and iNKT, though diverse VJ usage argued against such confounding for most clonotypes. Compared with coincidental sharing between unrelated individuals, an excess of low generation-probability sequences was observed among out-of-frame TCR alpha sequences shared between twins. Abundant cord blood beta clonotypes carried fewer insertions; young adult naive repertoires showed a weaker similar trend, while memory repertoires showed none. Out-of-frame TCR alpha sharing in monozygotic twins was systematically underestimated by recombination models, whereas sharing between unrelated individuals was in agreement with the recombination models.

These data were also reused for a study on yellow fever vaccine responses in identical twins. The second study also describes: The authors reported that the T cell response to vaccination in identical twins appeared partly convergent and partly personalized. In the study, vaccine-responding T cell clones were precisely tracked in identical twins.

This TCR derives from a woman under 30 in good health. The V and J genes are TRBV25-1 and TRBJ2-5, with a tentative D gene TRBD2 over 6 matching bases. Source material: CD4+ T cells sorted from blood. The base sequence is TGTGCCAGCAGTGATCCTCCGGGGGCCCAGTACTTC. This is translated as CASSDPPGAQYF.